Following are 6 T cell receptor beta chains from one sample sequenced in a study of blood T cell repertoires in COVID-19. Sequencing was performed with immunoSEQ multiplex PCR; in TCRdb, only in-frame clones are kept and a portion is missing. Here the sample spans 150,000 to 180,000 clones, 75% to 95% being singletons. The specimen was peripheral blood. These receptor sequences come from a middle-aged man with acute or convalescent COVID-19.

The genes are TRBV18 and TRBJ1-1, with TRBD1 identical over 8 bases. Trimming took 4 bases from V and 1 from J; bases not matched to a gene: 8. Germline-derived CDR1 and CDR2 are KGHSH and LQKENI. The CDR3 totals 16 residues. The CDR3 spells CASSQKPGQANTEAFF. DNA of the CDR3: TGTGCCAGCTCACAAAAGCCGGGACAGGCGAACACTGAAGCTTTCTTT.

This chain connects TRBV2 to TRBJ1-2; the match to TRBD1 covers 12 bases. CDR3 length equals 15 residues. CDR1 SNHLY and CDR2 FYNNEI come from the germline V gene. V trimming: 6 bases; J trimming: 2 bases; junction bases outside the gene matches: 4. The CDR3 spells CASRGQGARNYGYTF. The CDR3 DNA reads TGTGCCAGCAGGGGACAGGGGGCGAGGAACTATGGCTACACCTTC.

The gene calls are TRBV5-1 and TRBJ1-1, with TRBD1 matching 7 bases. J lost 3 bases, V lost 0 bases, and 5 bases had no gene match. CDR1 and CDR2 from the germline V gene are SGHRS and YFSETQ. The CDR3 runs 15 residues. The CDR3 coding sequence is TGCGCCAGCAGCTTGGGGGACAGCTGGTACACTGAAGCTTTCTTT. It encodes CASSLGDSWYTEAFF.

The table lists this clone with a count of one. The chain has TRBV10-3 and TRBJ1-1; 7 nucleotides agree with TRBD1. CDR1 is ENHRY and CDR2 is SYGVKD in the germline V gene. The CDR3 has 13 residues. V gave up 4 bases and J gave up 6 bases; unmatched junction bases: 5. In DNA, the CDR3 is TGTGCCATCAGTGGGCAGGGGGTCGCTGAAGCTTTCTTT. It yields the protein CAISGQGVAEAFF.

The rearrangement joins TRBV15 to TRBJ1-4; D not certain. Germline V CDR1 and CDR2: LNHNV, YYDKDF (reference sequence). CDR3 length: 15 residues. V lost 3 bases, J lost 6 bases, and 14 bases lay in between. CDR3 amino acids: CATSREGSGDEKLFF. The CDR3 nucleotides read TGTGCCACCAGCAGGGAGGGTAGTGGCGATGAAAAACTGTTTTTT.

CDR3 DNA sequence: TGTGCCAGCAGCAGATACTTGGACAGGGTGATAGGGACCCAGTACTTC. Residues: CASSRYLDRVIGTQYF. The rearrangement links TRBV5-4 to TRBJ2-5, with 8 bases lining up with TRBD1. Germline V gene sequence: CDR1 SGHNT, CDR2 YYREEE (reference sequence). The J segment lost 7 bases and the V segment lost 4 bases, leaving 15 bases of the junction unmatched. This CDR3 has 16 residues.